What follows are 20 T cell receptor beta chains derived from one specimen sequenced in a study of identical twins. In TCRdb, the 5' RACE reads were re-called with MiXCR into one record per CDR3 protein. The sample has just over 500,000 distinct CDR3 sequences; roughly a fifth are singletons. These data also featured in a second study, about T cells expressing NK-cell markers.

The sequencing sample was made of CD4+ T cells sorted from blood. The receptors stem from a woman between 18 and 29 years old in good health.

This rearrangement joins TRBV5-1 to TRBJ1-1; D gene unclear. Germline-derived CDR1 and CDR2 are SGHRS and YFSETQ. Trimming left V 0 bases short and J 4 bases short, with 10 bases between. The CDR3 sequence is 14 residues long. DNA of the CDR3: TGCGCCAGCAGCTTGGATTCGGCGGGCACTGAAGCTTTCTTT. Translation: CASSLDSAGTEAFF.

CDR3 in DNA: TGCAGCGTTGACCGGGGTGTCGCTGAAGCTTTCTTT. This gives the protein CSVDRGVAEAFF. The gene calls are TRBV29-1 and TRBJ1-1; no firm D call. There are 12 residues in the CDR3. Per the germline V gene, CDR1 is SQVTM and CDR2 is ANQGSEA. Deletions cut 3 bases from V and 6 bases from J, with 11 bases between. The whole variable domain, filled in from reference TRBV29-1 and TRBJ1-1, reads SAVISQKPSRDICQRGTSLTIQCQVDSQVTMMFWYRQQPGQSLTLIATANQGSEATYESGFVIDKFPISRPNLTFSTLTVSNMSPEDSSIYLCSVDRGVAEAFFGQGTRLTVV.

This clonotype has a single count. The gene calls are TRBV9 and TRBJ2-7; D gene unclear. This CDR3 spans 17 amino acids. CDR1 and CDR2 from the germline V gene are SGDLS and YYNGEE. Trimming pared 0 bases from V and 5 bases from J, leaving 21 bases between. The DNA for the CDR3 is TGTGCCAGCAGCGTAGATGGGCAGGACCTTCCCCTCGACGAGCAGTACTTC. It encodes CASSVDGQDLPLDEQYF.

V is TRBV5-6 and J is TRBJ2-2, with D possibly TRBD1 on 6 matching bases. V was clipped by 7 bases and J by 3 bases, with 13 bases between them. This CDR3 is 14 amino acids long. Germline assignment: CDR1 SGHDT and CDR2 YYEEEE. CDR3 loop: CASRTTGHTGELFF. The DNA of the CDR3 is TGTGCCAGCCGGACCACAGGGCACACCGGGGAGCTGTTTTTT.

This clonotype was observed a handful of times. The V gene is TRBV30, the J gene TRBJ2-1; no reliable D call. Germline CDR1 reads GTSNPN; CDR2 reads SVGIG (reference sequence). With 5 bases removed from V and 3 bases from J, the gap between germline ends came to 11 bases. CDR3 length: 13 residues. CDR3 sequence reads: CAWATFNYNEQFF. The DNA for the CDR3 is TGTGCCTGGGCAACATTCAACTACAATGAGCAGTTCTTC.

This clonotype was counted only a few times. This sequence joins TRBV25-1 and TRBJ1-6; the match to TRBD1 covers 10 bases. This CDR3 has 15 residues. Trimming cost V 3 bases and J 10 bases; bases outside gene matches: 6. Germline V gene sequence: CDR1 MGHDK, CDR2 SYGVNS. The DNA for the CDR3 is TGTGCCAGCAGTGACGACAGGGGGCGAGGCTCACCCCTCCACTTT. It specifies CASSDDRGRGSPLHF.

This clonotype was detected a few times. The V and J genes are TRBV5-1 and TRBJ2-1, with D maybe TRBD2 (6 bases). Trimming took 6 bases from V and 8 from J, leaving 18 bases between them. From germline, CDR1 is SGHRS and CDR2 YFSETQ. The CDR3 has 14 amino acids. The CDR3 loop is CASNLWGGKYEQFF. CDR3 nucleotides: TGCGCCAGCAACCTCTGGGGCGGGAAATATGAGCAGTTCTTC. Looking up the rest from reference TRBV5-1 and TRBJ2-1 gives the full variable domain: KAGVTQTPRYLIKTRGQQVTLSCSPISGHRSVSWYQQTPGQGLQFLFEYFSETQRNKGNFPGRFSGRQFSNSRSEMNVSTLELGDSALYLCASNLWGGKYEQFFGPGTRLTVL.

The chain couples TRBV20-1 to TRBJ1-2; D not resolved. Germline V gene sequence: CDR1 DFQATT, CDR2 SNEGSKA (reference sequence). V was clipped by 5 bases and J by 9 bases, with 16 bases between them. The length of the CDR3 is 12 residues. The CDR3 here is CSAYRPPLSYTF. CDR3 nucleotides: TGCAGTGCTTACCGCCCGCCTCTCAGCTACACCTTC.

For the CDR3, the DNA is TGCAGTGCTACATTGCCCAACAGGGTGCCCTACGAGCAGTACTTC. This sequence encodes CSATLPNRVPYEQYF. The chain uses TRBV20-1 and TRBJ2-7; tentatively, D is TRBD1 (6 bases). Germline CDR1 is DFQATT and CDR2 is SNEGSKA (reference sequence). This CDR3 is 15 amino acids long. V lost 4 bases and J 2 bases, leaving 18 bases between the germline ends.

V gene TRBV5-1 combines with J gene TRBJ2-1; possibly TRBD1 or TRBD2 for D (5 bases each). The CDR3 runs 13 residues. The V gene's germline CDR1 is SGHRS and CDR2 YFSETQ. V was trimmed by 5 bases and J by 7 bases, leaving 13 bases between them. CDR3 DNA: TGCGCCAGCAGATGGGGACGGAATAATGAGCAGTTCTTC. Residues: CASRWGRNNEQFF.

DNA for the CDR3: TGTGCCAGCAGTTATATGACGTCGGCAGATACGCAGTATTTT. Protein: CASSYMTSADTQYF. The chain uses TRBV6-2 or TRBV6-3 and TRBJ2-3; D remains unclear. CDR3 length: 14 residues. The germline V gene has CDR1 MNHEY and CDR2 SVGEGT. With 3 bases removed from V and 4 bases from J, the gap between germline ends came to 11 bases.

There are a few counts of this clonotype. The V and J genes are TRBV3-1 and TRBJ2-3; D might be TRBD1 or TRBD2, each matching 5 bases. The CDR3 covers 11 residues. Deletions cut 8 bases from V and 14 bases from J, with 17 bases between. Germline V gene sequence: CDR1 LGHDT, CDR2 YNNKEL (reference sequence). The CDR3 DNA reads TGTGCCAGCGGTCAGGGACGTCGAAGGTATTTT. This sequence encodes CASGQGRRRYF.

This CDR3 is CSVVPGQGAGETQYF. CDR3 bases: TGCAGCGTTGTTCCGGGACAGGGGGCCGGAGAGACCCAGTACTTC. The rearrangement joins TRBV29-1 to TRBJ2-5; TRBD1 agrees at 12 bases. The CDR3 runs to 15 residues. After removal of 4 bases from V and 4 bases from J, the junction contained 7 bases not matched to a gene. CDR1 is SQVTM, CDR2 ANQGSEA, per germline.

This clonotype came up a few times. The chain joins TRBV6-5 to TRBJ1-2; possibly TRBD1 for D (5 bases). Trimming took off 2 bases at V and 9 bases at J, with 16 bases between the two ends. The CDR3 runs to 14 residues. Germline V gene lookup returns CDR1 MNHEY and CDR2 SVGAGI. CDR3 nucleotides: TGTGCCAGCAGTTACCCGGACACGCCTCGTAGCTACACCTTC. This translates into CASSYPDTPRSYTF.

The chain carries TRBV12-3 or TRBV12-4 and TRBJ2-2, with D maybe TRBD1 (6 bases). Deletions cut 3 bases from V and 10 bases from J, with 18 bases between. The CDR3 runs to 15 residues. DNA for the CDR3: TGTGCCAGCAGTTTGGGTGGCAGGGGCGTATCGGAGCTGTTTTTT. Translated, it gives CASSLGGRGVSELFF.

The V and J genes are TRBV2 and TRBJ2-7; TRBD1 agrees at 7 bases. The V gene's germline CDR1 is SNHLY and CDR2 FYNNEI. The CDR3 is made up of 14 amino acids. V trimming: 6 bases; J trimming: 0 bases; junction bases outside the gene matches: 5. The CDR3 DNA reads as TGTGCCAGCAGACCGGGACAGAACTCCTACGAGCAGTACTTC. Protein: CASRPGQNSYEQYF.

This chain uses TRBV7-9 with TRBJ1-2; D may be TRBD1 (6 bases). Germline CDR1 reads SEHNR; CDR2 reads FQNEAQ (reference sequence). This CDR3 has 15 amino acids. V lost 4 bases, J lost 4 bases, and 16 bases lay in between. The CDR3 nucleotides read TGTGCCAGCAGCTCCGCAGGGGCCGGGAGCTATGGCTACACCTTC. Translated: CASSSAGAGSYGYTF.

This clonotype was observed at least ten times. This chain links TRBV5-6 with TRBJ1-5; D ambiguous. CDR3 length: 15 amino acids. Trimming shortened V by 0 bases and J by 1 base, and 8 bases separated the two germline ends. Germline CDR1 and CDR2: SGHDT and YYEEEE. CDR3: CASSLGVRSNQPQHF. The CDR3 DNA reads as TGTGCCAGCAGCTTGGGGGTAAGAAGCAATCAGCCCCAGCATTTT. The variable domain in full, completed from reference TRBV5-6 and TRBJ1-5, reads DAGVTQSPTHLIKTRGQQVTLRCSPKSGHDTVSWYQQALGQGPQFIFQYYEEEERQRGNFPDRFSGHQFPNYSSELNVNALLLGDSALYLCASSLGVRSNQPQHFGDGTRLSIL.

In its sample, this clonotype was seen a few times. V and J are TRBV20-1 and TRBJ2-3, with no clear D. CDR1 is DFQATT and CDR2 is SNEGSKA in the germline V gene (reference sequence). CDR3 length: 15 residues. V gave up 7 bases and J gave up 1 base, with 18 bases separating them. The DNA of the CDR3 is TGCAGTGGAGGAACATCGGGTGCGGGCACAGATACGCAGTATTTT. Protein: CSGGTSGAGTDTQYF.

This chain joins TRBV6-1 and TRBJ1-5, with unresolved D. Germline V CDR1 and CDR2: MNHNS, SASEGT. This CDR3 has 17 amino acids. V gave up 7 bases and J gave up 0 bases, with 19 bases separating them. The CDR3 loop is CASTSLGARNSNQPQHF. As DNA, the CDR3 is TGTGCCAGCACCTCATTAGGAGCCAGAAATAGCAATCAGCCCCAGCATTTT.